The next 15 T cell receptor beta chains were all read from a single sample in a study of shared clonotypes between healthy human individuals. TCRdb keeps only in-frame clones here, not all; method: immunoSEQ multiplex PCR. The data contain millions of clones, about 92% of them singletons. Sequencing was performed on naive CD4+ T cells from PBMCs. Described subset: CD45RA+ positively selected. These TCRs come from a man aged 18-30 years in good health. Some clones in this sample may be carry-over from other donors' samples.

The chain recombines TRBV29-1 with TRBJ2-3, with TRBD2 matching 12 bases. V gave up 0 bases and J gave up 4 bases; unmatched junction bases: 2. CDR1 and CDR2 (germline): SQVTM, ANQGSEA. The CDR3 sequence is 15 residues long. CDR3 loop: CSVEDPSGRADTQYF. CDR3 nucleotides: TGCAGCGTTGAAGATCCTAGCGGGAGGGCAGATACGCAGTATTTT.

The chain joins TRBV2 to TRBJ2-1, with D unresolved. Per the germline V gene, CDR1 is SNHLY and CDR2 is FYNNEI. Trimming pared 7 bases from V and 3 bases from J, leaving 10 bases between. The CDR3 length is 13 residues. The CDR3 loop is CASIRAHYNEQFF. The CDR3 DNA reads TGTGCCAGCATTAGGGCCCACTACAATGAGCAGTTCTTC. The whole variable domain, remainder taken from reference TRBV2 and TRBJ2-1, is EPEVTQTPSHQVTQMGQEVILRCVPISNHLYFYWYRQILGQKVEFLVSFYNNEISEKSEIFDDQFSVERPDGSNFTLKIRSTKLEDSAMYFCASIRAHYNEQFFGPGTRLTVL.

Only a few counts were recorded for this clone. Other DNA sequences of this sample code for an identical CDR3. The V call is TRBV29-1, the J call TRBJ2-4; D not certain. From germline, CDR1 is SQVTM and CDR2 ANQGSEA. The CDR3 loop spans 13 amino acids. Between the trimmed V and J ends, which lost 4 bases and 0 bases, there was a span of 7 bases. Here the CDR3 DNA reads TGCAGCGTTGGAGGTCTAGCCAAAAACATTCAGTACTTC. It yields the protein CSVGGLAKNIQYF.

The V call is TRBV4-1, the J call TRBJ2-3; D is unclear. This CDR3 contains 15 residues. The V end lost 3 bases, the J end lost 6 bases, and 16 bases lay between the germline ends. In germline, CDR1 is MGHRA, CDR2 YSYEKL. CDR3 amino acids: CASSHVSMDGDTQYF. CDR3 sequence (DNA): TGCGCCAGCAGCCACGTATCCATGGATGGGGATACGCAGTATTTT.

V is TRBV7-9 and J is TRBJ2-3; 10 nucleotides line up with TRBD1. The V gene's germline CDR1 is SEHNR and CDR2 FQNEAQ (reference sequence). The CDR3 is 18 residues long. Trimming removed 5 bases from V and 0 bases from J; junction bases left unmatched: 11. In nucleotides, the CDR3 is TGTGCCAGCAGCACGACAGGGGGCCCACATACTAGCACAGATACGCAGTATTTT. Translation gives CASSTTGGPHTSTDTQYF.

This rearrangement joins TRBV5-4 to TRBJ1-1; the match to TRBD1 covers 9 bases. Germline V gene sequence: CDR1 SGHNT, CDR2 YYREEE (reference sequence). V lost 3 bases, J lost 3 bases, and 6 bases stayed unmatched. The CDR3 runs to 15 residues. The CDR3, as DNA: TGTGCCAGCAGCTCCCCTGGACAGGGGCACACTGAAGCTTTCTTT. As protein: CASSSPGQGHTEAFF.

As concerns this clone: Distinct nucleotide sequences in the sample also encode this CDR3. The V gene is TRBV29-1, the J gene TRBJ2-7; D not certain. Trimming shortened V by 3 bases and J by 2 bases, and 8 bases separated the two germline ends. This CDR3 has 12 residues. Per the germline V gene, CDR1 is SQVTM and CDR2 is ANQGSEA. CDR3 protein: CSVDGPAYEQYF. The CDR3 region has the DNA TGCAGCGTTGACGGACCGGCCTACGAGCAGTACTTC.

The V and J genes are TRBV2 and TRBJ2-2; 7 bases line up with TRBD2. Germline CDR1 reads SNHLY; CDR2 reads FYNNEI. The CDR3 length is 15 residues. Trimming cost V 6 bases and J 6 bases; bases outside gene matches: 10. CDR3 region: CASSLGLVGAGELFF. In DNA form, the CDR3 reads TGTGCCAGCAGCCTCGGACTAGTAGGTGCCGGGGAGCTGTTTTTT.

Remarks on this clone: The same CDR3 can be traced to other DNA sequences in this sample. The rearrangement uses TRBV5-1 and TRBJ2-5, with D uncertain. V was clipped by 4 bases and J by 1 base, with 11 bases between them. This CDR3 spans 14 amino acids. Germline V gene sequence: CDR1 SGHRS, CDR2 YFSETQ. This CDR3 reads CASSVGGLQETQYF. Here the CDR3 DNA reads TGCGCCAGCAGCGTGGGCGGCCTCCAAGAGACCCAGTACTTC.

The chain couples TRBV5-1 to TRBJ2-7; D is perhaps TRBD2 (6 bases). The CDR3 consists of 15 residues. V lost 6 bases and J lost 7, with 23 bases in between. The V gene's germline CDR1 is SGHRS and CDR2 YFSETQ. The CDR3 DNA follows: TGCGCCAGCACCCCGGGGTATAGCGGAGAAGGGGAGCAGTACTTC. Protein sequence: CASTPGYSGEGEQYF.

The genes are TRBV9 and TRBJ1-3; 7 bases agree with TRBD1. The CDR3 sequence is 15 residues long. CDR1 is SGDLS and CDR2 is YYNGEE in the germline V gene. J lost 4 bases, V lost 0 bases, and 4 bases had no gene match. The DNA of the CDR3 is TGTGCCAGCAGCGTAGTAGGGACAGTCGGAAACACCATATATTTT. Protein: CASSVVGTVGNTIYF.

The chain joins TRBV7-8 to TRBJ1-4; weak D call: TRBD1 (5 bases). V was clipped by 3 bases and J by 3 bases, with 8 bases between them. The CDR3 length is 14 residues. From germline, CDR1 is SGHVS and CDR2 FQNEAQ. CDR3: CASSFGHPNEKLFF. CDR3 nucleotides: TGTGCCAGCAGCTTTGGACACCCTAATGAAAAACTGTTTTTT.

Concerning this clone itself: Within the sample, other DNA sequences also encode this same CDR3. The J gene is TRBJ1-5, the V gene TRBV30; D may be TRBD1 (6 bases). The CDR3 loop spans 15 amino acids. V was cut by 0 bases and J by 0 bases, with 9 bases left in between. CDR1 GTSNPN and CDR2 SVGIG come from the germline V gene (reference sequence). In DNA, the CDR3 is TGTGCCTGGAGTGTAGGGGGAAATAGCAATCAGCCCCAGCATTTT. Its protein product is CAWSVGGNSNQPQHF. The full variable domain, with the rest looked up from reference TRBV30 and TRBJ1-5, is SQTIHQWPATLVQPVGSPLSLECTVEGTSNPNLYWYRQAAGRGLQLLFYSVGIGQISSEVPQNLSASRPQDRQFILSSKKLLLSDSGFYLCAWSVGGNSNQPQHFGDGTRLSIL.

This chain connects TRBV4-1 to TRBJ1-3; D gene uncertain. V lost 3 bases and J 4 bases, leaving 10 bases between the germline ends. The CDR3 contains 14 residues. Germline-derived CDR1 and CDR2 are MGHRA and YSYEKL. CDR3 in amino acids: CASSHWGAGNTIYF. CDR3 bases: TGCGCCAGCAGCCACTGGGGAGCCGGAAACACCATATATTTT.

V is TRBV28 and J is TRBJ2-3; D is unresolved. The V gene lost 7 bases and the J gene lost 1 base, with 12 bases spanning the gap. The CDR3 runs to 14 residues. Germline-derived CDR1 and CDR2 are MDHEN and SYDVKM. Here the CDR3 reads CASTLGLRTDTQYF. DNA for the CDR3: TGTGCCAGCACTTTGGGCTTGCGCACAGATACGCAGTATTTT.